Listed below are T cell receptor beta chains from one sample, sequenced in a study of T cell changes during pregnancy in multiple sclerosis. This table comes from immunoSEQ multiplex PCR, and its TCRdb copy is limited to in-frame clones, with some not included. Of under 130,000 clones in the sample, just over 90% were seen once. The starting material was peripheral blood, obtained after pregnancy. All receptors come from a female donor with multiple sclerosis, enrolled in a pregnancy study. Both conserved end residues are part of each CDR3. The order of the fields is clone size, D gene, V gene, J gene, CDR3 DNA, CDR3 protein. D genes are given only for firm matches. A row's size may be missing; if present it is once, few, many or a size class.

clone_size: .
d_call: TRBD1
v_call: TRBV5-4
j_call: TRBJ2-1
cdr3_nt: TGTGCCAGCAGCTCGGGACAGGTCCTATCCTACAATGAGCAGTTCTTC
cdr3_aa: CASSSGQVLSYNEQFF

clone_size: few
d_call: TRBD1
v_call: TRBV27
j_call: TRBJ1-4
cdr3_nt: TGTGCCAGCAGTCCCCTCCTTAGGGGGCTGGGTGAAAAACTGTTTTTT
cdr3_aa: CASSPLLRGLGEKLFF

clone_size: once
d_call: TRBD1
v_call: TRBV7-9
j_call: TRBJ1-1
cdr3_nt: TGTGCCAGCAGCCAGACAGGGACGAACACTGAAGCTTTCTTT
cdr3_aa: CASSQTGTNTEAFF

clone_size: few
d_call: TRBD2
v_call: TRBV5-1
j_call: TRBJ2-1
cdr3_nt: TGCGCCAGCAGCTTGAGTAGCGGGGGCGAGGGTCAGTTCTTC
cdr3_aa: CASSLSSGGEGQFF

clone_size: .
d_call: TRBD1
v_call: TRBV7-9
j_call: TRBJ1-1
cdr3_nt: TGTGCCAGCAGCTTAGGGACAGGGGCCACTGAAGCTTTCTTT
cdr3_aa: CASSLGTGATEAFF

clone_size: few
d_call: .
v_call: TRBV27
j_call: TRBJ2-1
cdr3_nt: TGTGCCAGCAGTTTGGTTCGGGTGCGAGGGCGCAGCAATGAGCAGTTCTTC
cdr3_aa: CASSLVRVRGRSNEQFF

clone_size: .
d_call: TRBD1
v_call: TRBV7-9
j_call: TRBJ2-1
cdr3_nt: TGTGCCAGCAGCTTGGACGCAGGGGGACAGGGGAGAAATGAGCAGTTCTTC
cdr3_aa: CASSLDAGGQGRNEQFF

clone_size: .
d_call: TRBD1
v_call: TRBV2
j_call: TRBJ2-5
cdr3_nt: TGTGCCAGGGGGATTAGACAGGGGCCGGACCCCCAGTACTTC
cdr3_aa: CARGIRQGPDPQYF

clone_size: .
d_call: .
v_call: TRBV9
j_call: TRBJ2-2
cdr3_nt: TGTGCCAGCAGCAACGGGTATACCGGGGAGCTGTTTTTT
cdr3_aa: CASSNGYTGELFF

clone_size: few
d_call: TRBD1
v_call: TRBV7-8
j_call: TRBJ1-5
cdr3_nt: TGTGCCAGCAGCTTTACTATGACAGGGGGACAGCCCCAGCATTTT
cdr3_aa: CASSFTMTGGQPQHF

clone_size: .
d_call: .
v_call: TRBV5-1
j_call: TRBJ2-3
cdr3_nt: TGCGCCAGCAGCTTTTGGGCTAGCACAGATACGCAGTATTTT
cdr3_aa: CASSFWASTDTQYF

clone_size: .
d_call: TRBD2
v_call: TRBV5-1
j_call: TRBJ2-7
cdr3_nt: TGCGCCAGCAGCTTGGTGGTCGGACTAGCGGGGGACGAGCAGTACTTC
cdr3_aa: CASSLVVGLAGDEQYF

clone_size: .
d_call: TRBD1
v_call: TRBV2
j_call: TRBJ2-3
cdr3_nt: TGTGCCAGCAAAGGGGACAGGGGCCCCACAGATACGCAGTATTTT
cdr3_aa: CASKGDRGPTDTQYF

clone_size: .
d_call: .
v_call: TRBV4-2
j_call: TRBJ1-2
cdr3_nt: TGTGCCAGCAGCCAGCCCGACAGGCTGAACTATGGCTACACCTTC
cdr3_aa: CASSQPDRLNYGYTF

clone_size: .
d_call: TRBD2
v_call: TRBV27
j_call: TRBJ2-1
cdr3_nt: TGTGCCAGCAGTTGGGGGGGGAACAATGAGCAGTTCTTC
cdr3_aa: CASSWGGNNEQFF

clone_size: .
d_call: .
v_call: TRBV19
j_call: TRBJ2-5
cdr3_nt: TGTGCCAGTAGTATAACCCAGACAGGAGAGACCCAGTACTTC
cdr3_aa: CASSITQTGETQYF

clone_size: .
d_call: TRBD2
v_call: TRBV4-2
j_call: TRBJ2-3
cdr3_nt: TGTGCCAGCAGCCTACGACTAGCGGGGGGTGGGTCAGATACGCAGTATTTT
cdr3_aa: CASSLRLAGGGSDTQYF

clone_size: .
d_call: .
v_call: TRBV4-2
j_call: TRBJ2-7
cdr3_nt: TGTGCCAGCAGGGTCGACAGTAGATCCTACGAGCAGTACTTC
cdr3_aa: CASRVDSRSYEQYF

clone_size: .
d_call: TRBD2
v_call: TRBV18
j_call: TRBJ2-7
cdr3_nt: TGTGCCAGCTCACCAAGGTCTAGCGGGGGGCCTCGGGAGCAGTACTTC
cdr3_aa: CASSPRSSGGPREQYF

clone_size: .
d_call: TRBD1
v_call: TRBV5-1
j_call: TRBJ1-1
cdr3_nt: TGCGCCAGCAGCCTACTGACAGGGAAGGGAGCTGAAGCTTTCTTT
cdr3_aa: CASSLLTGKGAEAFF

clone_size: .
d_call: TRBD1
v_call: TRBV11-2
j_call: TRBJ1-6
cdr3_nt: TGTGCCAGCAAAAGGACAGGGATGGCACCCCTCCACTTT
cdr3_aa: CASKRTGMAPLHF

clone_size: .
d_call: TRBD1
v_call: TRBV5-4
j_call: TRBJ1-1
cdr3_nt: TGTGCCAGCAGCCCAGGGGGACGAAGAAACCCTGAAGCTTTCTTT
cdr3_aa: CASSPGGRRNPEAFF

clone_size: .
d_call: .
v_call: TRBV7-3
j_call: TRBJ2-5
cdr3_nt: TGTGCCAGCAGCCCCCCGGCGGGTAGAGAGACCCAGTACTTC
cdr3_aa: CASSPPAGRETQYF

clone_size: .
d_call: TRBD2
v_call: TRBV6-1
j_call: TRBJ2-3
cdr3_nt: TGTGCCAGCAGTGAAGGTAGCGGGGGTAGCACAGATACGCAGTATTTT
cdr3_aa: CASSEGSGGSTDTQYF